The sequence of this TCR beta chain was determined in a study of blood T cell repertoires in COVID-19. On the study more broadly: The United States, Italy and Spain were the sources of the acute and convalescent COVID-19 samples.

Measured with immunoSEQ multiplex PCR; TCRdb has only the in-frame clones, and not every one. The top ten hold 10% of the sample, which has 300,000 or so clones, 86% seen once. V was pared by 5 bases and J by 5 bases, with 18 bases between. This CDR3 is built from 15 residues. Germline V gene data show CDR1 as SSHAT and CDR2 as FNYEAQ (reference sequence). The sequencing sample was made of PBMCs or T cells enriched from blood (not recorded which). This receptor was taken from a woman aged 18 to 35 who had recovered from COVID-19. The chain couples TRBV7-7 to TRBJ2-5, with a weak D call TRBD1 (6 bases). The CDR3 loop is CASSDGATGPETQYF. In nucleotides, the CDR3 is TGTGCCAGCAGCGACGGAGCGACAGGTCCCGAGACCCAGTACTTC.